This TCR beta chain was identified in a study of T cells in Graves' hyperthyroidism and ophthalmopathy. Germline CDR1 reads SGHRS; CDR2 reads YFSETQ. Trimming cost V 4 bases and J 12 bases, with 22 bases left between them. The CDR3 is 14 amino acids. Based on clinical symptoms, serum thyroxine and TRAb, thyroid ultrasound and orbital computed tomography, diagnoses were reached. This clonotype was seen only once. Its antigen is not known. A read error may be the cause here, since a much bigger clone is one base away. RNA transcripts served as the template for amplifying TCR beta CDR3 regions. HTBI primers drove first-round RT-PCR of the TCR CDR3. One entry per CDR3 protein results from TCRdb running MiXCR on the multiplex PCR reads. The sample carries 620,000 or so distinct CDR3 sequences, 14% recorded once. Findings of the study overall: In validation, the model predicted ophthalmopathy. These predictions came a median about 6.5 months before onset. Among thyroid clonotypes expanded above 0.001, most also appeared in blood.

The TCR originated in a woman between 45 and 60 years old with Graves' ophthalmopathy. This sequence joins TRBV5-1 and TRBJ1-2, with D possibly matching TRBD1 (5 bases). Sequencing used blood. In nucleotides, the CDR3 is TGCGCCAGCAGCCCACCGCGCGGACAACCGGGCCACACCTTC. The encoded protein is CASSPPRGQPGHTF.